A selection of T cell receptor beta chains follows, all from one sample in a study of shared clonotypes between healthy human individuals. TCRdb keeps only in-frame clones here, not all; method: immunoSEQ multiplex PCR. The table lists some 2 million clones, about 95% of them singletons. Sequences were obtained from naive CD8+ T cells sorted from blood. These receptors were taken from a man between 18 and 29 years old in good health. CDR3s include the opening cysteine and the closing phenylalanine or tryptophan. D genes are given only for firm matches. Part of the rows lack a size; the others show once, few, many or a class for expanded clones.

V gene	D gene	clone size	J gene	CDR3 protein	CDR3 DNA
TRBV7-9	TRBD2	-	TRBJ2-1	CASSPHAGAPYNEQFF	TGTGCCAGCAGCCCTCACGCGGGAGCGCCATACAATGAGCAGTTCTTC
TRBV11-3	TRBD2	-	TRBJ2-1	CASSPRGGAKQFF	TGTGCCAGCAGCCCCCGGGGGGGGGCTAAGCAGTTCTTC
TRBV6-1	-	-	TRBJ2-1	CASSAGLPYALDKYNEQFF	TGTGCCAGCAGTGCGGGACTCCCTTATGCCCTTGATAAATACAATGAGCAGTTCTTC
TRBV6-5	-	-	TRBJ2-2	CASLAQYPGELFF	TGTGCCAGCCTAGCCCAATATCCCGGGGAGCTGTTTTTT
TRBV5-6	-	-	TRBJ1-2	CASSQGGGGSYGYTF	TGTGCCAGCAGCCAAGGAGGGGGTGGCAGCTATGGCTACACCTTC
TRBV7-9	TRBD2	-	TRBJ2-1	CASSLGGAPNEQFF	TGTGCCAGCAGTCTCGGGGGGGCCCCCAATGAGCAGTTCTTC
TRBV5-6	TRBD2	-	TRBJ2-2	CASSLDGLGVPGELFF	TGTGCCAGCAGCTTGGATGGACTAGGTGTACCCGGGGAGCTGTTTTTT
TRBV30	-	-	TRBJ1-1	CAWSVGGGTEAFF	TGTGCCTGGAGTGTGGGTGGGGGAACTGAAGCTTTCTTT
TRBV4-1	-	-	TRBJ2-1	CASSQESGRSSYNEQFF	TGCGCCAGCAGCCAAGAGAGCGGGCGGAGCTCCTACAATGAGCAGTTCTTC
TRBV4-1	TRBD2	-	TRBJ2-1	CASSHPGLAVNNEQFF	TGCGCCAGCAGCCATCCGGGACTAGCGGTAAACAATGAGCAGTTCTTC
TRBV11-2	-	-	TRBJ2-7	CASSTSAGGRSYEQYF	TGTGCCAGCAGCACAAGCGCCGGGGGACGCTCCTACGAGCAGTACTTC
TRBV13	TRBD1	once	TRBJ1-4	CASSARGRGQEKLFF	TGTGCCAGCAGCGCGAGGGGCAGGGGGCAAGAAAAACTGTTTTTT
TRBV10-2	-	-	TRBJ2-3	CASSGPVFATLGASTDTQYF	TGCGCCAGCAGTGGCCCAGTTTTTGCCACACTAGGTGCTAGCACAGATACGCAGTATTTT
TRBV27	-	-	TRBJ2-1	CASRAPYHEQFF	TGTGCCAGCAGGGCCCCGTACCATGAGCAGTTCTTC
TRBV6-5	-	-	TRBJ2-1	CASSLPTRDEQFF	TGTGCCAGCAGTTTGCCTACCCGGGATGAGCAGTTCTTC
TRBV30	-	-	TRBJ2-7	CAWSFSGSYEQYF	TGTGCCTGGTCTTTCTCAGGGTCCTACGAGCAGTACTTC
TRBV10-2	-	-	TRBJ2-5	CASSDRGVYQETQYF	TGCGCCAGCAGTGACAGGGGGGTGTACCAAGAGACCCAGTACTTC
TRBV27	-	-	TRBJ1-2	CASSLTRLDNPFAGGYTF	TGTGCCAGCAGTTTAACCCGATTGGACAACCCTTTCGCGGGTGGCTACACCTTC
TRBV12-5	-	once	TRBJ2-3	CASGLAADTQYF	TGTGCTAGTGGTTTGGCTGCAGATACGCAGTATTTT
TRBV5-4	TRBD1	once	TRBJ2-5	CASSAGTGGLETQYF	TGTGCCAGCAGCGCCGGGACAGGGGGCTTAGAGACCCAGTACTTC
TRBV9	-	-	TRBJ2-2	CASSTRGLLAGRAGFF	TGTGCCAGCAGCACCAGGGGTCTGTTGGCAGGTCGAGCGGGGTTTTTT
TRBV11-1	-	-	TRBJ1-1	CASSFYVAGMNTEAFF	TGTGCCAGCAGCTTCTACGTGGCGGGGATGAACACTGAAGCTTTCTTT
TRBV6-1	-	-	TRBJ2-7	CASSEVQRYEQYF	TGTGCCAGCAGTGAGGTCCAGCGATACGAGCAGTACTTC
TRBV7-6	TRBD1	-	TRBJ2-7	CASSPGTGGSYEQYF	TGTGCCAGCAGCCCTGGGACAGGGGGGTCCTACGAGCAGTACTTC
TRBV28	-	-	TRBJ1-2	CASSFSREGGYTF	TGTGCCAGCAGTTTTTCCAGGGAGGGTGGCTACACCTTC
TRBV27	TRBD1	-	TRBJ1-2	CASRYRGGADYGYTF	TGTGCCAGCAGATACCGAGGGGGCGCGGACTATGGCTACACCTTC
TRBV29-1	TRBD2	-	TRBJ2-1	CSVEGGSGLAENEQFF	TGCAGCGTTGAAGGGGGCTCGGGACTAGCGGAAAATGAGCAGTTCTTC
TRBV28	-	-	TRBJ2-7	CASSPEGGREQYF	TGTGCCAGCAGCCCCGAGGGAGGACGCGAGCAGTACTTC
TRBV6-1	TRBD2	-	TRBJ2-7	CASSQWTSGEYEQYF	TGTGCCAGCAGTCAATGGACTAGCGGGGAATACGAGCAGTACTTC
TRBV5-1	TRBD2	-	TRBJ2-7	CASSSGTSGIYEQYF	TGCGCCAGCAGTTCCGGGACTAGCGGGATCTACGAGCAGTACTTC
TRBV13	-	-	TRBJ2-1	CASSFGSYPYNEQFF	TGTGCCAGCAGCTTCGGCTCATATCCGTACAATGAGCAGTTCTTC
TRBV6-1	TRBD2	once	TRBJ2-2	CASSGGLDPSWELFF	TGTGCCAGCAGTGGTGGACTAGACCCTTCCTGGGAGCTGTTTTTT
TRBV19	TRBD2	-	TRBJ2-7	CASSTPRTSGSDEQYF	TGTGCCAGTAGTACACCCCGGACTAGCGGGAGCGACGAGCAGTACTTC
TRBV7-3	TRBD1	-	TRBJ2-2	CASSPYPRQGVGTGELFF	TGTGCCAGCAGCCCCTACCCTCGACAGGGGGTGGGCACCGGGGAGCTGTTTTTT
TRBV5-1	-	-	TRBJ2-2	CASSASLITGELFF	TGCGCCAGCAGCGCTTCCCTGATTACCGGGGAGCTGTTTTTT